The 3 T cell receptor beta chains below come from one sample, sequenced in a study of early T cells in non-severe SARS-CoV-2 infection. TCRdb re-analysed the 5' RACE reads in MiXCR, keeping a single row per CDR3 protein. The sample holds 98,000 or so distinct CDR3 sequences, about 11% seen once. Material: whole blood. The receptor set was obtained from an adult who was a healthcare worker with PCR-confirmed SARS-CoV-2 infection or an uninfected control (not recorded which).

This clonotype showed up many times. The rearrangement uses TRBV14 and TRBJ2-7, with 10 bases aligning to TRBD2. The CDR3 sequence is 16 residues long. Per germline, CDR1 SGHDN and CDR2 FVKESK. With V trimmed by 4 bases and J by 7 bases, 13 bases remained unmatched. The CDR3 DNA reads as TGTGCCAGCAGCCCTGATTCCGGGACTAGCGTTTATGAGCAGTACTTC. Translating gives CASSPDSGTSVYEQYF. Full variable domain (missing parts from reference TRBV14 and TRBJ2-7): EAGVTQFPSHSVIEKGQTVTLRCDPISGHDNLYWYRRVMGKEIKFLLHFVKESKQDESGMPNNRFLAERTGGTYSTLKVQPAELEDSGVYFCASSPDSGTSVYEQYFGPGTRLTVT.

This clonotype has a handful of counts. The gene calls are TRBV9 and TRBJ2-1; 9 bases align to TRBD2. The V gene's germline CDR1 is SGDLS and CDR2 YYNGEE. The CDR3 contains 14 residues. V lost 7 bases to trimming and J lost 8 bases; unmatched junction nucleotides: 10. The DNA of the CDR3 is TGTGCCAGCGGATTTAGCGGGAGAGTGGATGAGCAGTTCTTC. As protein: CASGFSGRVDEQFF.

The table lists this clonotype with many counts. The chain has TRBV2 and TRBJ2-1; D might be TRBD2 (6 bases). CDR1 SNHLY and CDR2 FYNNEI come from the germline V gene. This CDR3 contains 13 residues. The V end was cut by 8 bases, the J end by 7 bases, with 15 bases between. CDR3 region: CASRESGINEQFF. Written as DNA, the CDR3 is TGTGCCAGCCGGGAGTCCGGCATTAATGAGCAGTTCTTC. Full variable domain (remainder filled in from reference TRBV2 and TRBJ2-1): EPEVTQTPSHQVTQMGQEVILRCVPISNHLYFYWYRQILGQKVEFLVSFYNNEISEKSEIFDDQFSVERPDGSNFTLKIRSTKLEDSAMYFCASRESGINEQFFGPGTRLTVL.